This T cell receptor beta chain was profiled in a study of blood T cell repertoires in COVID-19 (dated by TCRdb to 2018 to 2020). Turning to the overall study: Samples from collaborators originated in the United States, Italy and Spain and spanned both the acute and convalescent phases of COVID-19. The prospective study material was composed of cDNA or gDNA derived from T cells, B-cell-depleted T cells, or PBMCs. The dataset comprised deeply sampled blood TCRbeta repertoires from subjects exposed to, actively infected with, or recovered from COVID-19. The repertoires were made available in a free public database intended to serve as a resource for research on the immune response to SARS-CoV-2. Samples were obtained from the ongoing ImmuneRACE study (first 160 participants) and from 1,254 subjects provided by 6 global collaborators. The sample metadata nearly always contained a de-identified subject ID, COVID-19 status, age in years and sex. Where available, HLA class I and class II types were taken from metadata supplied by the sample provider and were not determined by assay-based typing.

Concerning this clone: The clone's antigen remains unknown. No quality values exist for individual bases; no much larger clone is one base distant.

The CDR3 measures 14 amino acids from cysteine to phenylalanine. The CDR3 DNA has 42 bases and is translated from base 1. V lost 3 bases and J lost 11 bases, and the count of bases not matched to a germline gene is 10. In the germline V gene, CDR1 corresponds to MDHEN and CDR2 to SYDVKM. One collaborating source in Seattle enrolled patients while the patients were actively infected and followed the patients over time throughout the course of disease. The collaborating institutions used their own protocols to collect whole blood in K2EDTA tubes. For TCRbeta analysis, collaborators shipped samples as frozen whole blood, isolated PBMCs, or DNA extracted from either of those sample types. TCRbeta CDR3 regions were amplified from genomic DNA by means of the immunoSEQ Assay, a bias-controlled multiplex PCR. As for the original processing: Nucleated cell counts per sample were estimated from amplification of reference gene primers within the assay. To quantify the absolute abundance of each unique TCRbeta CDR3 rearrangement, sequence reads were collapsed and filtered. For each sample, productive Simpson clonality was calculated as the square root of Simpson's diversity index over productive rearrangements. The source is immuneACCESS, and TCRdb retained only in-frame sequences with V and J called. Part of the clones is not carried over; for the studies checked, unresolved V genes explain less than half of this, and the remainder is unexplained. V and J calls and clone size come straight from that table; D and trimming were deduced from the DNA. A total of about 140,000 clones appear in this sample, 84% of them only once. The ten largest clonotypes hold almost 9% of the sample.

What the study reported, not specific to this receptor: How much clinical and demographic metadata was included differed by source and by participant, and the metadata was provided uncurated.

The receptor was isolated from a man aged 25 to 40 with COVID-19, enrolled during active disease. Sequencing was done on a sample of peripheral blood. The rearranged segments are TRBV28 and TRBJ1-1, with 9 central nucleotides matching TRBD1. The CDR3 has the sequence CASSFRPGTGTAFF. Here is the DNA: TGTGCCAGCAGTTTCCGCCCGGGGACAGGGACCGCTTTCTTT. Full variable domain (CDR3 extended with the reference TRBV28 and TRBJ1-1 proteins): DVKVTQSSRYLVKRTGEKVFLECVQDMDHENMFWYRQDPGLGLRLIYFSYDVKMKEKGDIPEGYSVSREKKERFSLILESASTNQTSMYLCASSFRPGTGTAFFGQGTRLTVV.